This T cell receptor beta chain was observed in a study of T cells after yellow fever vaccination. Study-wide findings and caveats: Contaminating bulk clonotypes could be abundant in FACS-sorted repertoires. Boosting was followed by the reappearance of most primary-vaccination clones (around 95% CD4, 88% CD8).

This clonotype was counted between two and nine times. The antigen remains undetermined. TCR cDNA, made by 5'RACE template switching, carried an added universal primer site and UMIs. TCRdb re-derived calls from the 5' RACE reads in MiXCR, one entry per CDR3 protein. There are under 600,000 distinct CDR3 sequences in the sample; around an eighth occur only once, and more than 13% lies in the top ten. Germline assignment: CDR1 DFQATT and CDR2 SNEGSKA (reference sequence). V lost 6 bases to trimming and J lost 2 bases, with 17 bases between them. The length of the CDR3 is 14 residues. The TCR originated in a man aged 25 to 45 who received the YFV17D yellow fever vaccine. This specimen was PBMCs, taken on the day of the yellow fever booster vaccination. The rearrangement links TRBV20-1 to TRBJ2-7; a weak D match, TRBD1 (6 bases). The CDR3 here is CSANTGHQTYEQYF. The CDR3 DNA reads as TGCAGTGCAAATACGGGACACCAGACCTACGAGCAGTACTTC.